Listed below are T cell receptor beta chains from one sample, sequenced in a study of technical replicates of blood from several donors. Method: immunoSEQ multiplex PCR; TCRdb's copy keeps in-frame clones and lacks some. The table lists some 64,000 clones, approximately 97% of them singletons. Sequenced: T cells isolated from PBMCs. The source is a human donor in good health. Both conserved end residues are part of each CDR3. D genes are given only for firm matches. Not all rows give a size; the values are once, few, many and, for expanded clones, a class.

D | J | V | size | DNA | CDR3
NA | TRBJ2-4 | TRBV6-5 | NA | TGTGCCAGCCTCTCATCAACGGGGGACATTCAGTACTTC | CASLSSTGDIQYF
NA | TRBJ2-7 | TRBV30 | NA | TGTGCCTGGAGTGCCCGGGGAAGGTCCTACGAGCAGTACTTC | CAWSARGRSYEQYF
NA | TRBJ1-1 | TRBV7-9 | few | TGTGCCAGCAGCTTAGCGACGGGGGGGCGAAAAGCTTTCTTT | CASSLATGGRKAFF
TRBD1 | TRBJ1-5 | TRBV4-1 | NA | TGCGCCAGCAGCCAAGGGGGACAGGGAAACGATCAGCCCCAGCATTTT | CASSQGGQGNDQPQHF
TRBD1 | TRBJ1-2 | TRBV28 | NA | TGTGCCAGCAGTTTAGGACAGGGGAACTATGGCTACACCTTC | CASSLGQGNYGYTF
TRBD2 | TRBJ2-1 | TRBV5-1 | NA | TGCGCCAGCAGCTTGGGCGAAAGACTAGCGGGAGGGCAGTTCTTC | CASSLGERLAGGQFF
TRBD1 | TRBJ2-7 | TRBV7-3 | once | TGTGCCAGCAGCAGAGGGGGACAGGGGAGCGACGAGCAGTACTTC | CASSRGGQGSDEQYF
TRBD1 | TRBJ1-5 | TRBV6-5 | NA | TGTGCCAGCAGGAAAGGACAGGGAAGACATCAGCCCCAGCATTTT | CASRKGQGRHQPQHF
TRBD1 | TRBJ2-7 | TRBV5-4 | once | TGTGCCAGCAGCTTGTTTCCCGGGACAGGGTCCGAGCAGTACTTC | CASSLFPGTGSEQYF
NA | TRBJ1-5 | TRBV2 | NA | TGTGCCAGCAGGTACGGGGGTACTCAGCCCCAGCATTTT | CASRYGGTQPQHF
TRBD1 | TRBJ1-4 | TRBV7-9 | NA | TGTGCCAGCAGCTCGCCCACAGGGGAGAGTGAAAAACTGTTTTTT | CASSSPTGESEKLFF
NA | TRBJ1-1 | TRBV2 | NA | TGTGCCAGCAGTCTCCAGGGGCCAGCGTCTGGGGCTTTCTTT | CASSLQGPASGAFF
NA | TRBJ1-5 | TRBV10-2 | NA | TGCGCCAGCAGTGAGTTGATCGGCAGGATTAATCAGCCCCAGCATTTT | CASSELIGRINQPQHF
NA | TRBJ1-2 | TRBV19 | NA | TGTGCCAGTAGTATCCGACCGGAGGGCGGCTATGGCTACACCTTC | CASSIRPEGGYGYTF
TRBD2 | TRBJ2-7 | TRBV6-5 | once | TGTGCCAGCGTTGGTAATAGCGGGAGGGACTACGAGCAGTACTTC | CASVGNSGRDYEQYF
TRBD2 | TRBJ2-2 | TRBV2 | NA | TGTGCCAGCAGGGAAATAGCGGGAGGGCCGAACGGGGAGCTGTTTTTT | CASREIAGGPNGELFF
TRBD2 | TRBJ2-4 | TRBV5-6 | NA | TGTGCCAGCAGCTTCCTAGCGGGGGAGTCGAGGTACTTC | CASSFLAGESRYF
NA | TRBJ2-5 | TRBV7-8 | NA | TGTGCCAGCAGCTTAGAAATTTGGGGCAGCCAAGAGACCCAGTACTTC | CASSLEIWGSQETQYF
TRBD2 | TRBJ2-7 | TRBV11-1 | NA | TGTGCCACGGAGGGACTAGCTGCCTACGAGCAGTACTTC | CATEGLAAYEQYF
NA | TRBJ2-3 | TRBV28 | NA | TGTGCCAGCAGTTCCGCCGAGAAGCGCACAGATACGCAGTATTTT | CASSSAEKRTDTQYF
TRBD2 | TRBJ2-3 | TRBV9 | NA | TGTGCCAGCAGCACCGGGACTAGCGGGAGTATGGATACGCAGTATTTT | CASSTGTSGSMDTQYF
TRBD2 | TRBJ2-2 | TRBV4-1 | NA | TGCGCCAGCAGCCAAGGGGGACTAGCGGGGACCGGGGAGCTGTTTTTT | CASSQGGLAGTGELFF